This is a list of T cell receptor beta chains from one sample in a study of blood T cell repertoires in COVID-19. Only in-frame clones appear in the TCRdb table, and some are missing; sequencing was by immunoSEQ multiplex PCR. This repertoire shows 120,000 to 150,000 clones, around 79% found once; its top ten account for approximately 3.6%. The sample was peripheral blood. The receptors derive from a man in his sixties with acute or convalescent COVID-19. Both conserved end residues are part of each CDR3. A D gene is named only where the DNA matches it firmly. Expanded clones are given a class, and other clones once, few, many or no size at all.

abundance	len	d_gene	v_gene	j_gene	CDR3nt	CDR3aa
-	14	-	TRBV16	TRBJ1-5	TGTGCCAGCAGCCAATCGACCCGGCAGGTGCCCCAGCATTTT	CASSQSTRQVPQHF
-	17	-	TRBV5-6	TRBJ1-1	TGTGCCAGCAGCTTGCTCGTTACAGGGAGCTTGAACACTGAAGCTTTCTTT	CASSLLVTGSLNTEAFF
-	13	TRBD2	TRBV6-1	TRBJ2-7	TGTGCCAGCAGTGAAACTAGCGGGAGAGGGCAGTACTTC	CASSETSGRGQYF
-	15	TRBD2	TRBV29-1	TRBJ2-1	TGCAGCGTTGAATTGGGGGAGGGGTTGAACAATGAGCAGTTCTTC	CSVELGEGLNNEQFF
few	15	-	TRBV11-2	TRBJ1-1	TGTGCCAGCAGCTTAGACCCCTCCCTCTACACTGAAGCTTTCTTT	CASSLDPSLYTEAFF
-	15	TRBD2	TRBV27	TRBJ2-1	TGTGCCAGCAGTTTGCTGGGACTAGCCCACAATGAGCAGTTCTTC	CASSLLGLAHNEQFF
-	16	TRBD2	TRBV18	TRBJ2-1	TGTGCCAGCTCACCTCGATCGGGAGGGCCGTACAATGAGCAGTTCTTC	CASSPRSGGPYNEQFF
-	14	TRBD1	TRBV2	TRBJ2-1	TGTGCCAGCCGTTCGCAAGGGGGCAGCAATGAGCAGTTCTTC	CASRSQGGSNEQFF
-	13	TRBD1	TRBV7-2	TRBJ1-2	TGTGCCAGCAGCCCGGGACAGCGGAATGGCTACACCTTC	CASSPGQRNGYTF
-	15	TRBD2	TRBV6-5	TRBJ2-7	TGTGCCAGCAGTCTGGGGGGGGACGGGTTACGCGAGCAGTACTTC	CASSLGGDGLREQYF
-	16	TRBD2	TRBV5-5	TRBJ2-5	TGTGCCAGCAGCACCAGACTAGCGGGAGTTGAAGAGACCCAGTACTTC	CASSTRLAGVEETQYF
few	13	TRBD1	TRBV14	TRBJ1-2	TGTGCCAGCAGCCCAAGGACAGGGAGCGGCTACACCTTC	CASSPRTGSGYTF
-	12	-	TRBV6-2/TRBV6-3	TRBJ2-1	TGTGCCAGCAGTTCCCCTACCCGCGGGCAGTTCTTC	CASSSPTRGQFF
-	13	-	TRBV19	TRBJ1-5	TGTGCCAGTCACCTAAACCGGGTTCAGCCCCAGCATTTT	CASHLNRVQPQHF